This T cell receptor (beta chain) was observed in a study of shared clonotypes between healthy human individuals. Study-level background: Donors had three CD4 naive, three CD4 memory, two CD8 naive and one CD8 memory plate apiece. Study-level results: Some clonotypes were shared by all four sorted-subset donors, while others were not shared. The non-shared ones had lower generation probabilities than the shared ones. Across a handful of donors, naive CD4 shared about 5%, naive CD8 more than 3%, memory CD4 more than 2%, memory CD8 0.4%.

The table came from immunoSEQ multiplex PCR; TCRdb's copy has only in-frame clones and leaves some out. In the table there are roughly 1 million clones, 75% to 85% of which are singletons. Donors, without exception, were Caucasian adults residing in Nashville, Tennessee. About this clone itself: Its antigen is not identified.

The CDR3 sequence is 14 residues long. The germline gives CDR1 LNHDA, CDR2 SQIVND (reference sequence). V was pared by 6 bases and J by 3 bases, with 13 bases between. The sample consisted of memory CD4+ T cells from PBMCs. Subset: CD45RA-negative fraction. V is TRBV19 and J is TRBJ2-3; possibly TRBD1 or TRBD2 for D (5 bases each). The source is a young man in good health. Some clones in this sample may be carry-over from other donors' samples. This CDR3 is CASSPGAGTDTQYF. DNA of the CDR3: TGTGCCAGTAGCCCCGGGGCAGGAACAGATACGCAGTATTTT. The complete variable domain, with remaining parts taken from reference TRBV19 and TRBJ2-3, reads DGGITQSPKYLFRKEGQNVTLSCEQNLNHDAMYWYRQDPGQGLRLIYYSQIVNDFQKGDIAEGYSVSREKKESFPLTVTSAQKNPTAFYLCASSPGAGTDTQYFGPGTRLTVL.